The 14 T cell receptor beta chains listed next were all sequenced from one sample in a study of PD-L1 blockade in urothelial cancer. Stated time point: peripheral blood 6 weeks after treatment start. Method: immunoSEQ multiplex PCR; TCRdb's copy keeps in-frame clones and lacks some. The sample holds nearly 50,000 clones, 65% to 85% seen once. Specimen: PBMCs, collected around atezolizumab (anti-PD-L1) treatment. Every receptor here comes from a man in his 70s with urothelial cancer.

This clone was counted a single time. The V call is TRBV7-9, the J call TRBJ1-3, with 7 nucleotides matching TRBD1. Germline V gene lookup returns CDR1 SEHNR and CDR2 FQNEAQ (reference sequence). This CDR3 has 17 amino acids. J gave up 0 bases and V 0 bases, and 5 bases lay outside the gene matches. The CDR3 protein is CASSLALGTDSGNTIYF. The CDR3 DNA reads TGTGCCAGCAGCTTAGCTCTCGGGACAGACTCTGGAAACACCATATATTTT.

V and J are TRBV5-8 and TRBJ2-7, with 8 bases fitting TRBD1. Trimming cost V 0 bases and J 3 bases; bases outside gene matches: 2. The CDR3 covers 14 residues. Germline CDR1 SGHTS, CDR2 YDEGEE. In DNA, the CDR3 is TGTGCCAGCAGCTTGGGTGGACAGGGCTACGAGCAGTACTTC. Translated: CASSLGGQGYEQYF.

The rearrangement links TRBV2 to TRBJ1-5, with a possible D match to TRBD1 (5 bases). Germline-derived CDR1 and CDR2 are SNHLY and FYNNEI. CDR3 length: 15 amino acids. The germline V and J ends were trimmed by 0 bases and 2 bases, with 8 bases remaining between them. The CDR3 DNA is TGTGCCAGCAGTGAAGCGGGACTACGCAATCAGCCCCAGCATTTT. Protein: CASSEAGLRNQPQHF.

The CDR3 nucleotides read TGTGCCAGCTCACGATCTAGCGGGGGCACAGATACGCAGTATTTT. Translating gives CASSRSSGGTDTQYF. The V call is TRBV18, the J call TRBJ2-3; 9 bases are a match to TRBD2. V lost 4 bases to trimming and J lost 1 base; unmatched junction nucleotides: 3. Germline CDR1 and CDR2: KGHSH and LQKENI. The CDR3 loop spans 15 amino acids.

The chain employs TRBV6-5 and TRBJ1-4, with TRBD1 identical over 7 bases. Germline CDR1 MNHEY, CDR2 SVGAGI. There are 15 residues in the CDR3. J gave up 2 bases and V 2 bases, and 2 bases lay outside the gene matches. DNA of the CDR3: TGTGCCAGCAGTTACCGACAGGGCACTAATGAAAAACTGTTTTTT. Amino acids: CASSYRQGTNEKLFF.

The chain carries TRBV4-2 and TRBJ2-5; 9 positions match TRBD1. CDR1 is LGHNA, CDR2 YNFKEQ, per germline. The V segment lost 3 bases and the J segment 4 bases; nucleotides outside the gene matches: 6. The CDR3 has 15 amino acids. The CDR3 region is CASSHPGQGLETQYF. CDR3 sequence (DNA): TGTGCCAGCAGCCATCCGGGACAGGGTTTAGAGACCCAGTACTTC.

The chain links TRBV5-4 to TRBJ2-3; D remains unclear. The CDR3 consists of 12 residues. Germline V gene data show CDR1 as SGHNT and CDR2 as YYREEE (reference sequence). V was shortened by 5 bases and J by 1 base, with 5 bases between the two germline ends. The CDR3 reads CASRRGTDTQYF. The CDR3 nucleotides read TGTGCCAGCAGACGGGGCACAGATACGCAGTATTTT.

The V and J genes are TRBV6-1 and TRBJ2-2; 7 nucleotides align to TRBD2. The CDR3 loop spans 16 amino acids. In germline, CDR1 is MNHNS, CDR2 SASEGT. The trim removed 1 base at V and 4 bases at J, leaving 6 bases unmatched. CDR3 in DNA: TGTGCCAGCAGTGAAGGAACGGGAGGCGTCACCGGGGAGCTGTTTTTT. Translation gives CASSEGTGGVTGELFF.

A few counts support this clone. The chain has TRBV28 and TRBJ1-1; tentatively, D is TRBD1 (6 bases). V gave up 6 bases and J gave up 5 bases, with 13 bases separating them. Germline CDR1 reads MDHEN; CDR2 reads SYDVKM. The CDR3 spans 13 residues. The CDR3 region has the DNA TGTGCCAGCAGACAGGGTGAAGGGACTGAAGCTTTCTTT. Amino acids: CASRQGEGTEAFF.

The rearrangement links TRBV5-1 to TRBJ2-3; D gene unclear. The V end was cut by 6 bases, the J end by 2 bases, with 13 bases between. Germline assignment: CDR1 SGHRS and CDR2 YFSETQ. The CDR3 extends over 14 amino acids. CDR3 amino acids: CASKTQRATDTQYF. CDR3 DNA sequence: TGCGCCAGCAAAACTCAGCGCGCCACAGATACGCAGTATTTT.

The chain has TRBV19 and TRBJ2-1, with 10 bases fitting TRBD2. V was clipped by 4 bases and J by 10 bases; unmatched bases: 7. Germline V gives CDR1 LNHDA, CDR2 SQIVND (reference sequence). This CDR3 region has 14 residues. The CDR3 sequence: CASSTGLAETEQFF. The CDR3 nucleotides read TGTGCCAGTAGTACCGGACTAGCGGAGACGGAGCAGTTCTTC.

CDR3 in amino acids: CASSLILRQGANEKLFF. The CDR3 DNA reads TGTGCCAGCAGCCTCATACTAAGACAGGGGGCTAATGAAAAACTGTTTTTT. The rearrangement uses TRBV5-6 and TRBJ1-4; TRBD1 matches 9 bases. This CDR3 is built from 17 residues. Per germline, CDR1 SGHDT and CDR2 YYEEEE. Trimming at V came to 4 bases and at J to 3 bases, leaving 10 bases not matched to a gene. The whole variable domain, filled in from reference TRBV5-6 and TRBJ1-4, reads DAGVTQSPTHLIKTRGQQVTLRCSPKSGHDTVSWYQQALGQGPQFIFQYYEEEERQRGNFPDRFSGHQFPNYSSELNVNALLLGDSALYLCASSLILRQGANEKLFFGSGTQLSVL.

V usage is TRBV27 and J usage is TRBJ2-1, with 7 bases matching TRBD2. Germline assignment: CDR1 MNHEY and CDR2 SMNVEV (reference sequence). V lost 7 bases to trimming and J lost 1 base; unmatched junction nucleotides: 7. The CDR3 consists of 15 residues. The CDR3 region has the DNA TGTGCCAGCAACACGCCGGGACTATCCTACAATGAGCAGTTCTTC. Protein sequence: CASNTPGLSYNEQFF.

The chain is built from TRBV19 and TRBJ2-1; 7 nucleotides line up with TRBD2. Per germline, CDR1 LNHDA and CDR2 SQIVND (reference sequence). The CDR3 length is 16 residues. Trimming took 6 bases from V and 9 from J; bases not matched to a gene: 17. The CDR3 DNA reads TGTGCCAGTAGCAGTCCTAGCGGCGAGGGGAGGAGTGAGCAGTTCTTC. Its translation: CASSSPSGEGRSEQFF.